At least ten counts were recorded for the clone carrying this T cell receptor beta chain. Its cognate antigen is unknown. This entry is derived from a study of regulatory T cells in long-lasting Graves disease. Study-wide points: TRBV28, TRBJ1-2 and TRBJ2-5 were segments that persistent disease favored.

Arm-PCR with iRepertoire HTBI primers amplified the CDR3 regions for these TCR beta libraries. TCRdb called the multiplex PCR reads again in MiXCR, with one record for every CDR3 protein. The table lists more than 400,000 distinct CDR3 sequences, around 17% of them singletons, with approximately 12% in the top ten. The time point denotes: newly diagnosed GD, antithyroid drugs for less than 3 months. Isolated PBMC RNA provided the starting material for the TCR library. The CDR3 spans 15 residues. The V gene end was trimmed by 6 bases and the J gene end by 0 bases; junction bases not matched to a gene: 4. The germline CDR1 and CDR2 sequences are MDHEN and SYDVKM. This sample was shared with a second study, whose subject was T cells in Graves' hyperthyroidism and ophthalmopathy. From that second work: Absent ophthalmopathy progression within 18 months defined stable Graves' hyperthyroidism.

The origin of this receptor is a woman in her thirties with Graves disease. Source: peripheral blood mononuclear cells (PBMCs), taken at new diagnosis, from a patient treated with antithyroid drugs. The V and J genes are TRBV28 and TRBJ2-1; 8 nucleotides agree with TRBD2. The CDR3 here is CASRKSGSSYNEQFF. CDR3 nucleotides: TGTGCCAGCAGGAAAAGCGGGAGCTCCTACAATGAGCAGTTCTTC.